Below, 6 T cell receptor beta chains from the same sample are listed, as sequenced in a study of cytomegalovirus exposure and HLA in healthy donors. The PCR ran on 60 Vbeta and 13 Jbeta primers. TCRdb's table, derived via immunoSEQ multiplex PCR, lists solely in-frame clones and lacks some. Among approximately 120,000 clones listed, over 70% were seen once. Sequencing was carried out using PBMCs. These TCRs come from a female donor in good health and CMV-seronegative.

This rearrangement joins TRBV2 to TRBJ2-5, with TRBD1 identical over 7 bases. CDR3 size: 16 residues. J was trimmed by 5 bases and V by 4 bases; bases with no gene match: 13. Germline-derived CDR1 and CDR2 are SNHLY and FYNNEI. The CDR3 protein is CASSVNIQGRRETQYF. The CDR3 DNA sequence: TGTGCCAGCAGTGTTAACATACAGGGGCGCCGCGAGACCCAGTACTTC.

The V and J genes are TRBV6-5 and TRBJ2-1, with a tentative D call TRBD2 (5 bases). The germline V gene encodes CDR1 MNHEY and CDR2 SVGAGI. Deletions cut 0 bases from V and 8 bases from J, with 14 bases between. This CDR3 contains 15 residues. The CDR3 sequence is CASSYSGGFAYEQFF. DNA of the CDR3: TGTGCCAGCAGTTACTCGGGCGGGTTTGCGTATGAGCAGTTCTTC.

J is TRBJ1-5 and V is TRBV27, with D hard to call. CDR3 size: 16 residues. V lost 0 bases to trimming and J lost 3 bases, with 12 bases between them. The germline CDR1 and CDR2 sequences are MNHEY and SMNVEV (reference sequence). Here the CDR3 reads CASSLSRPRYNQPQHF. The CDR3 nucleotides read TGTGCCAGCAGTTTATCGAGGCCGCGTTACAATCAGCCCCAGCATTTT.

This sequence joins TRBV9 and TRBJ2-3; the match to TRBD2 covers 14 bases. V gave up 0 bases and J gave up 2 bases; unmatched junction bases: 5. The CDR3 contains 18 residues. Germline loops: CDR1 SGDLS, CDR2 YYNGEE. The CDR3: CASSVAWTSGGSTDTQYF. The CDR3 nucleotides read TGTGCCAGCAGCGTAGCTTGGACTAGCGGGGGGTCCACAGATACGCAGTATTTT.

This clone occurred once. This chain links TRBV4-2 with TRBJ2-2; D gene uncertain. CDR3 length: 14 amino acids. The V end was cut by 0 bases, the J end by 7 bases, with 9 bases between. Germline V CDR1 and CDR2: LGHNA, YNFKEQ. The CDR3 nucleotides read TGTGCCAGCAGCCAAGAGGTGGCGGTCGGGGAGCTGTTTTTT. It yields the protein CASSQEVAVGELFF.

The chain employs TRBV7-6 and TRBJ1-1; the D gene is possibly TRBD1 (5 bases). CDR1 SGHVS and CDR2 FNYEAQ come from the germline V gene. V lost 2 bases and J 2 bases, leaving 12 bases between the germline ends. The CDR3 is 15 residues long. CDR3 sequence: CASSLLAGGNTEAFF. Written as DNA, the CDR3 is TGTGCCAGCAGCTTACTCGCGGGGGGAAACACTGAAGCTTTCTTT. The whole variable domain, remainder taken from reference TRBV7-6 and TRBJ1-1, is GAGVSQSPRYKVTKRGQDVALRCDPISGHVSLYWYRQALGQGPEFLTYFNYEAQQDKSGLPNDRFSAERPEGSISTLTIQRTEQRDSAMYRCASSLLAGGNTEAFFGQGTRLTVV.